Shown below are 19 T cell receptor beta chains from a single sample sequenced in a study of T cells after yellow fever vaccination. TCRdb called the 5' RACE reads again in MiXCR, with one record for every CDR3 protein. The sample consists of 500,000 to 650,000 distinct CDR3 sequences, roughly 12% of them appearing once. Sequenced here: PBMCs, sampled on the day of the yellow fever booster vaccination. The source is a man in his thirties or forties who received the YFV17D yellow fever vaccine.

The chain employs TRBV9 and TRBJ2-5; no clear D. Deletions cut 0 bases from V and 5 bases from J, with 14 bases between. The CDR3 consists of 15 residues. The V gene's germline CDR1 is SGDLS and CDR2 YYNGEE. The CDR3 spells CASSVAGGPVETQYF. Here the CDR3 DNA reads TGTGCCAGCAGCGTAGCTGGCGGCCCCGTGGAGACCCAGTACTTC.

In this sample, this clonotype turned up a few times. V and J are TRBV19 and TRBJ2-2; no clear D. Trimming left V 7 bases short and J 6 bases short, with 12 bases between. In germline, CDR1 is LNHDA, CDR2 SQIVND (reference sequence). This CDR3 contains 13 residues. The DNA for the CDR3 is TGTGCCAGTAATTCGTATGTATCCGGGGAGCTGTTTTTT. This translates into CASNSYVSGELFF.

This clonotype was seen a handful of times. The V call is TRBV20-1, the J call TRBJ2-3; 8 bases are a match to TRBD2. The CDR3 totals 15 residues. V trimming: 6 bases; J trimming: 2 bases; junction bases outside the gene matches: 10. Germline V gene sequence: CDR1 DFQATT, CDR2 SNEGSKA (reference sequence). The CDR3 here is CSARSGSGVTDTQYF. DNA of the CDR3: TGCAGTGCCAGAAGCGGGAGTGGTGTCACAGATACGCAGTATTTT.

The V and J genes are TRBV12-3 or TRBV12-4 and TRBJ2-1; tentative D call: TRBD1 (8 bases). V was trimmed by 8 bases and J by 8 bases, leaving 25 bases between them. The CDR3 is 16 residues long. The CDR3 region is CASESGGLPSGDEQFF. CDR3 nucleotide sequence: TGTGCCAGCGAATCAGGGGGCCTTCCGAGCGGGGATGAGCAGTTCTTC.

This clonotype was observed many times. The chain recombines TRBV20-1 with TRBJ2-4; D is ambiguous. The V and J ends lost 3 bases and 2 bases respectively, with 11 bases between them. Germline assignment: CDR1 DFQATT and CDR2 SNEGSKA (reference sequence). This CDR3 has 14 residues. The CDR3 region has the DNA TGCAGTGCTAGTTTGTCCGTAACCAAAAACATTCAGTACTTC. This gives the protein CSASLSVTKNIQYF.

CDR3 amino acids: CASSSEEGNTEAFF. The CDR3 nucleotides read TGTGCCAGCAGCTCTGAAGAGGGGAACACTGAAGCTTTCTTT. V usage is TRBV6-1 and J usage is TRBJ1-1; D unclear. Trimming pared 6 bases from V and 1 base from J, leaving 12 bases between. The CDR3 runs 14 residues. Germline CDR1 is MNHNS and CDR2 is SASEGT.

This chain joins TRBV6-2 or TRBV6-3 and TRBJ2-1; 12 bases align to TRBD2. Germline loops: CDR1 MNHEY, CDR2 SVGEGT. Germline trimming cut 2 bases from V and 1 base from J; bases unmatched to any gene: 6. The CDR3 is 18 residues long. The CDR3 DNA sequence: TGTGCCAGCAGTTACGTGACTAGCGGGAGTTGGTCCTACAATGAGCAGTTCTTC. It encodes CASSYVTSGSWSYNEQFF.

This clonotype appeared a few times. The J gene is TRBJ2-5, the V gene TRBV9; D possibly uses TRBD1 or TRBD2 (6 bases each). Germline values: CDR1 SGDLS, CDR2 YYNGEE. Trimming removed 4 bases at V and 2 bases at J, with 15 bases between. The CDR3 is 15 residues long. CDR3 sequence reads: CASSPMGGRQETQYF. The DNA of the CDR3 is TGTGCCAGCAGCCCCATGGGGGGCCGGCAAGAGACCCAGTACTTC.

The V and J genes are TRBV6-1 and TRBJ1-5, with a possible D match to TRBD1 (6 bases). The germline CDR1 and CDR2 sequences are MNHNS and SASEGT. Trimming removed 6 bases from V and 9 bases from J, with 15 bases in between. The CDR3 is made up of 13 amino acids. The CDR3 DNA sequence: TGTGCCAGCAGACAGGAGGGGGGACTGCCCCAGCATTTT. Encoded protein: CASRQEGGLPQHF.

This clonotype was seen more than once but under ten times. Here the CDR3 DNA reads TGTGCCAGCAGAGAGGGAGGTTCACCCCTCCACTTT. This sequence encodes CASREGGSPLHF. This chain uses TRBV27 with TRBJ1-6, with unresolved D. Per germline, CDR1 MNHEY and CDR2 SMNVEV (reference sequence). V was pared by 6 bases and J by 9 bases, with 9 bases between. This CDR3 region has 12 residues.

This clonotype came up a few times. The chain joins TRBV7-9 to TRBJ2-1; 9 bases map to TRBD2. Per the germline V gene, CDR1 is SEHNR and CDR2 is FQNEAQ (reference sequence). Trimming cost V 2 bases and J 9 bases; bases outside gene matches: 8. This CDR3 spans 15 amino acids. This chain's CDR3 is CASSLNSGSDVEQFF. The CDR3 DNA reads TGTGCCAGCAGCTTAAATAGCGGGAGCGACGTTGAGCAGTTCTTC.

This clonotype was seen ten or more times. The chain recombines TRBV7-2 with TRBJ2-2; D tentatively reads TRBD1 or TRBD2 (5 bases each). V dropped 1 base and J dropped 0 bases, with 9 bases sitting between them. This CDR3 is 16 amino acids long. The germline gives CDR1 SGHTA, CDR2 FQGNSA. CDR3 coding DNA: TGTGCCAGCAGCTTAGAAGGGACGACGAACACCGGGGAGCTGTTTTTT. Translating it yields CASSLEGTTNTGELFF. Full variable domain (missing parts from reference TRBV7-2 and TRBJ2-2): GAGVSQSPSNKVTEKGKDVELRCDPISGHTALYWYRQSLGQGLEFLIYFQGNSAPDKSGLPSDRFSAERTGGSVSTLTIQRTQQEDSAVYLCASSLEGTTNTGELFFGEGSRLTVL.

This clonotype has only a few counts. V and J are TRBV19 and TRBJ2-5; 7 bases match TRBD1. Germline CDR1 and CDR2: LNHDA and SQIVND (reference sequence). Losses at the gene ends were 5 bases for V and 4 bases for J; bases not matched to a gene: 4. The CDR3 extends over 13 amino acids. The CDR3, as DNA: TGTGCCAGTAGTTCGACAGGGTCAGAGACCCAGTACTTC. Amino acids: CASSSTGSETQYF.

This clonotype has just a few counts. The chain joins TRBV3-1 to TRBJ1-5; D is ambiguous. This CDR3 has 14 residues. Trimming cost V 3 bases and J 5 bases, with 11 bases left between them. Germline CDR1 reads LGHDT; CDR2 reads YNNKEL (reference sequence). The DNA for the CDR3 is TGTGCCAGCAGCCAGGCCGGGCAGCATCAGCCCCAGCATTTT. Translation gives CASSQAGQHQPQHF.

This clonotype occurred a few times. The V gene is TRBV10-3, the J gene TRBJ2-6; 9 nucleotides match TRBD2. Germline loops: CDR1 ENHRY, CDR2 SYGVKD. Unmatched junction bases numbered 5, after V lost 8 bases and J lost 0 bases. This CDR3 spans 16 amino acids. CDR3 sequence (DNA): TGTGCCATCGGGGCGGGAGGGAGCTCTGGGGCCAACGTCCTGACTTTC. Translated: CAIGAGGSSGANVLTF.

This clonotype has only a few counts. The chain combines TRBV29-1 with TRBJ2-4; 9 bases map to TRBD2. The CDR3 runs to 16 residues. CDR1 and CDR2 from the germline V gene are SQVTM and ANQGSEA. Trimming took 1 base from V and 2 from J; bases not matched to a gene: 6. Written as DNA, the CDR3 is TGCAGCGTTGAAGGAAAGGCTAGCGGGACCAAAAACATTCAGTACTTC. It yields the protein CSVEGKASGTKNIQYF.

Worth noting for this clonotype: One end of the junction is discordant with germline, which a read error may explain. The chain joins TRBV20-1 to TRBJ1-1; possibly TRBD1 for D (5 bases). Germline-derived CDR1 and CDR2 are DFQATT and SNEGSKA (reference sequence). This CDR3 contains 13 residues. CDR3 amino acids: CNARDGSNTEAFF. The CDR3 nucleotides read TGCAATGCTAGGGACGGATCGAACACTGAAGCTTTCTTT.

This clonotype was detected many times. The genes are TRBV6-4 and TRBJ2-1; D might be TRBD2 (6 bases). V lost 0 bases to trimming and J lost 9 bases, with 9 bases between them. This CDR3 is 13 amino acids long. Germline values: CDR1 MRHNA, CDR2 SNTAGT. The chain's CDR3 is CASSDSSEGEQFF. For the CDR3, the DNA is TGTGCCAGCAGTGACTCCTCGGAGGGTGAGCAGTTCTTC.

This clonotype was detected a few times. V usage is TRBV4-3 and J usage is TRBJ2-1, with D tentatively TRBD2 (5 bases). Germline V lookup: CDR1 LGHNA, CDR2 YSLEER. CDR3 size: 16 residues. V lost 0 bases and J lost 0, with 9 bases in between. This chain's CDR3 is CASSQDGLSSYNEQFF. The CDR3 bases are TGCGCCAGCAGCCAAGACGGACTGAGCTCCTACAATGAGCAGTTCTTC.